Sequencing of this TCR beta chain was carried out in a study of T-cell reconstitution after alpha-beta-depleted transplantation in children (dated by TCRdb to about 2016). Broadly, across the study: Using TCR repertoire profiling, the study followed T-cell immune reconstitution in a quantitative way in children after TCRalphabeta/CD19-depleted allogeneic hematopoietic cell transplantation.

Libraries were built with PCR. The data were produced on an Illumina HiSeq 2500. To normalize quantification of the TCRbeta repertoire, the TCR libraries were built with molecular barcoding that relied on unique molecular identifiers. TCRdb applied fastp at Q25 and MiXCR to the public reads, then kept only in-frame beta chains. Identical CDR3 protein sequences are pooled into one entry, listed with their most common genes and DNA. This sample holds 80,000 to 95,000 distinct CDR3 sequences; 7.5% to 9.5% were observed only once. Roughly 6.9% of the sample is in the top ten clones. Reading the germline V gene gives CDR1 SNHLY and CDR2 FYNNEI. Its CDR3 holds 17 amino acids, cysteine through phenylalanine. Kept here is only the CDR3 DNA, which spans 51 bases and is read in frame from base 1. Relative to germline, V is 1 base shorter and J is 8 bases shorter, with 23 bases between their ends. This clonotype has only a few counts. Its antigen is still unknown. Qualities for individual bases were not recorded, and no much larger clone is one base off.

The chain is assembled from TRBV2 and TRBJ1-2, with TRBD1 perhaps the D gene, on 6 matching bases. The input for sequencing was PBMCs from the stem cell graft donor, taken from the stem cell graft. The sequence derives from a human donor who donated a stem cell graft to a child with congenital amegakaryocytic thrombocytopenia. In nucleotide form, the sequence is TGTGCCAGCAGTGAAGGGCCTGGGGGGGCGAACTCTATGGGCTACACCTTC. Its protein product is CASSEGPGGANSMGYTF.